The clone carrying this TCR beta chain has more than one count but fewer than ten. Antigen: not known. This sample stems from a study of radiotherapy plus CTLA-4 blockade in lung cancer. On the study more broadly: There were objective responses in roughly 17% of patients, and roughly 32% had disease control.

Alongside CTLA-4 blockade with ipilimumab, patients with chemo-refractory metastatic non-small-cell lung cancer received focal radiation. Libraries were prepared by immunoSEQ multiplex PCR; TCRdb keeps only in-frame clonotypes and omits some of them. The sample has 55,000 to 75,000 clones; 65% to 85% are singletons. Overall study findings and caveats: Following radiotherapy plus ipilimumab, tumor-derived TCR clones expanded in the blood. Reported findings show early blood T cell clone dynamics, with interferon-beta, best predicted response.

V was cut by 11 bases and J by 2 bases, with 19 bases left in between. Germline assignment: CDR1 LNHDA and CDR2 SQIVND (reference sequence). The CDR3 length is 15 residues. This TCR came from a human donor with non-small cell lung cancer whose response to radiotherapy plus ipilimumab could not be evaluated. Some clones in this sample may be carry-over from other donors' samples. The specimen was peripheral blood, collected from a patient treated with radiotherapy plus ipilimumab. The genes are TRBV19 and TRBJ1-3; no reliable D call. This CDR3 is CAPDEGRRAGNTIYF. The CDR3, as DNA: TGTGCCCCCGATGAGGGCAGGCGGGCTGGAAACACCATATATTTT. Supplemented by reference TRBV19 and TRBJ1-3, the full variable domain reads DGGITQSPKYLFRKEGQNVTLSCEQNLNHDAMYWYRQDPGQGLRLIYYSQIVNDFQKGDIAEGYSVSREKKESFPLTVTSAQKNPTAFYLCAPDEGRRAGNTIYFGEGSWLTVV.